This entry describes one T cell receptor (beta chain). Its specificity is unknown. This sample was included in a study of shared clonotypes between healthy human individuals. In the study overall: Each donor's CD4 naive and CD4 memory cells filled three plates apiece, CD8 naive two, and CD8 memory one.

The length of the CDR3 is 12 residues. CDR1 and CDR2 from the germline V gene are MNHEY and SVGAGI. V was shortened by 4 bases and J by 12 bases, with 16 bases between the two germline ends. Assay execution proceeded at the deep level. The assay was immunoSEQ multiplex PCR, and TCRdb's table has in-frame clones only and misses some. The sample records 2 million to 2.5 million clones, approximately 96% being singletons. Study observations and caveats: The generation probabilities recorded for non-shared clonotypes fell below those of clonotypes shared by all four donors. Naive subsets typically showed greater estimated richness than memory subsets.

This sequence was found in a young man in good health. This chain joins TRBV6-5 and TRBJ2-7; no firm D call. The specimen was naive CD4+ T cells sorted from blood. As for subset: CD45RA+ positively selected. CDR3 region: CASSSNTDSLYF. As DNA, the CDR3 is TGTGCCAGCAGTTCGAACACCGACTCCTTGTACTTC.